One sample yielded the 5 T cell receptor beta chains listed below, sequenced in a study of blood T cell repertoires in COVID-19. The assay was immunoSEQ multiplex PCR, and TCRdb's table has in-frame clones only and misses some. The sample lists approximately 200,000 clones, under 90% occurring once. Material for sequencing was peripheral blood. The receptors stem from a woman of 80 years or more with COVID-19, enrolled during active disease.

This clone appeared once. The CDR3 here is CATSDLGPGGTDTQYF. The CDR3, as DNA: TGTGCCACCAGTGATTTGGGTCCCGGTGGCACAGATACGCAGTATTTT. The chain is built from TRBV24-1 and TRBJ2-3; D is unclear. The CDR3 totals 16 residues. Germline V gene data show CDR1 as KGHDR and CDR2 as SFDVKD. Trimming removed 0 bases at V and 1 base at J, with 10 bases between.

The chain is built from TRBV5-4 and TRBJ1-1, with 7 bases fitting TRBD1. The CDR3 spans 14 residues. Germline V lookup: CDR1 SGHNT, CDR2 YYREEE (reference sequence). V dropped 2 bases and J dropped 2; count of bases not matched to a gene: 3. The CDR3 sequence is CASSLLGGNTEAFF. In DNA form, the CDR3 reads TGTGCCAGCAGCTTATTAGGGGGCAACACTGAAGCTTTCTTT.

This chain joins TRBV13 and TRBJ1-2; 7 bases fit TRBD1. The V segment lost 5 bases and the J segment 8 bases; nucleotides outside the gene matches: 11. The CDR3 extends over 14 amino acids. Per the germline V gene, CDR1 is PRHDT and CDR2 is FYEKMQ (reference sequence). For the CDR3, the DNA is TGTGCCAGCAGCCCCCGCGGCAGGGGGAGCGGCTACACCTTC. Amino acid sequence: CASSPRGRGSGYTF.

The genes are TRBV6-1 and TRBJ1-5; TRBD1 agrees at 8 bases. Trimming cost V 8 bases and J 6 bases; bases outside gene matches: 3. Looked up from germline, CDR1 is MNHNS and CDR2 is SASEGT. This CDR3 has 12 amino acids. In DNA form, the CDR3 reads TGTGCCAGCGGACAGGGAGTTCAGCCCCAGCATTTT. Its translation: CASGQGVQPQHF.

CDR3 residues: CASSLVAGGAEQYF. In DNA, the CDR3 is TGTGCCAGCAGCTTGGTGGCAGGGGGCGCCGAGCAGTACTTC. V is TRBV5-4 and J is TRBJ2-7; 8 bases fit TRBD1. V shed 0 bases and J 6 bases; nucleotides not matched to a gene: 5. There are 14 residues in the CDR3. Germline lookup yields CDR1 SGHNT and CDR2 YYREEE (reference sequence).